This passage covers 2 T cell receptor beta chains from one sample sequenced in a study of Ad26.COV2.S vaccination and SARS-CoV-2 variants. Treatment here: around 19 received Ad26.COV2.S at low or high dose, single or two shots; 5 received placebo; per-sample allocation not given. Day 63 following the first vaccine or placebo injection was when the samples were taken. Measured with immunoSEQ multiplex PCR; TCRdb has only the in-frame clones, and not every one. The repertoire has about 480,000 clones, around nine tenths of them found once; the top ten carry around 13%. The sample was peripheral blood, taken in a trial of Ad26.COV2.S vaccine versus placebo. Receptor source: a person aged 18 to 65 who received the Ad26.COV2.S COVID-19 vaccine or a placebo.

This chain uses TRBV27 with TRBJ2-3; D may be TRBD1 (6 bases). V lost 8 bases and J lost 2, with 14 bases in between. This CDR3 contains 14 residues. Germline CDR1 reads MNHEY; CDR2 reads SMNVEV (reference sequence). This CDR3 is CASGQTGTTDTQYF. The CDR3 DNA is TGTGCCAGCGGGCAGACAGGAACCACAGATACGCAGTATTTT.

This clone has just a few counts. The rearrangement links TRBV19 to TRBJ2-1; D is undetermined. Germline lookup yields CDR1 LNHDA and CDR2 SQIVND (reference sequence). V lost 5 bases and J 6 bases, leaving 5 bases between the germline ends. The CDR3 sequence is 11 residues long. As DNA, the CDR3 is TGTGCCAGTAGTGTCTTCAATGAGCAGTTCTTC. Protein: CASSVFNEQFF.